This TCR beta chain was captured by sequencing in a study of shared clonotypes between healthy human individuals. For the study at large: Those who served as donors were a couple of women and a few men between the ages of 18 and 49. Study conclusions and caveats: Unshared clonotypes carried lower generation probabilities than those common to all four donors.

Turning to this clone: The target antigen is unknown.

This CDR3 is 14 amino acids long. V was clipped by 8 bases and J by 1 base, with 14 bases between them. Repertoires were generated with immunoSEQ multiplex PCR, while TCRdb's copy carries only in-frame clones and drops some. This table holds 950,000 to 1,300,000 clones, more than 65% found once. This clonotype was sampled from a man between 18 and 35 years old in good health. Specimen: memory CD4+ T cells sorted from blood. Described subset: CD45RA-negative fraction. The rearrangement uses TRBV23-1 and TRBJ1-1; tentatively, D is TRBD1 (6 bases). TRBV23-1 is reported as an ORF; its role is uncertain. CDR3 DNA sequence: TGCGCCAGCTCGCGGGGGGCGGCGAACACTGAAGCTTTCTTT. It codes for CASSRGAANTEAFF.